This T cell receptor (beta chain) stems from a study of cytomegalovirus exposure and HLA in healthy donors. CDR1 and CDR2 from the germline V gene are MNHNY and SVGAGI (reference sequence). Trimming removed 2 bases at V and 4 bases at J, with 18 bases between. The CDR3 extends over 16 amino acids. This table comes from immunoSEQ multiplex PCR, and its TCRdb copy is limited to in-frame clones, with some not included. Among under 150,000 clones listed, more than 75% were seen once. Sequenced input: PBMCs. The chain links TRBV6-6 to TRBJ2-7; a weak D match, TRBD2 (7 bases). The source is a man aged 18-30 years in good health and CMV-seropositive. The CDR3 is CASSYPRGAGTYEQYF. CDR3 DNA sequence: TGTGCCAGCAGTTACCCCCGGGGAGCGGGGACATACGAGCAGTACTTC.